This T cell receptor beta chain emerged from a study of PD-L1 blockade in urothelial cancer. Across the study: Male patients with bladder-origin urothelial cancer numbered about nine tenths of the roughly 29.

Germline loops: CDR1 LNHDA, CDR2 SQIVND (reference sequence). V trimming: 6 bases; J trimming: 1 base; junction bases outside the gene matches: 9. The CDR3 has 18 amino acids. Produced via immunoSEQ multiplex PCR; TCRdb's table is partial and in-frame only. Of roughly 40,000 clones listed, about 90% are singletons. Time point given: peripheral blood 6 weeks after treatment start. The sample here was PBMCs, taken around atezolizumab (anti-PD-L1) treatment. The rearrangement joins TRBV19 to TRBJ2-6; 10 bases agree with TRBD2. This receptor was taken from a man aged 70-80 years with urothelial cancer. This chain's CDR3 is CASREAGGSTSGANVLTF. The CDR3 coding sequence is TGTGCCAGTAGGGAAGCGGGAGGGTCAACTTCTGGGGCCAACGTCCTGACTTTC. The whole variable domain, remainder taken from reference TRBV19 and TRBJ2-6, is DGGITQSPKYLFRKEGQNVTLSCEQNLNHDAMYWYRQDPGQGLRLIYYSQIVNDFQKGDIAEGYSVSREKKESFPLTVTSAQKNPTAFYLCASREAGGSTSGANVLTFGAGSRLTVL.